The subject of this entry is one T cell receptor beta chain. Antigen: not known. This sample was taken from a study of beta chain features in type 1 diabetes. The V end lost 0 bases, the J end lost 9 bases, and 19 bases lay between the germline ends. The CDR3 contains 16 residues. The germline CDR1 and CDR2 sequences are SGHRS and YFSETQ. Expressed TCRB transcripts were sequenced after all isolated RNA was converted to cDNA. Clones were read by immunoSEQ multiplex PCR, and TCRdb kept only the in-frame ones, dropping some. The table includes 350,000 or so clones, 15% to 20% detected once. Study observations and caveats: All four CD4+ subsets of Type 1 diabetes patients contained TCRB CDR3s that were moderately but significantly shorter.

The receptor was derived from a woman in her late teens or twenties in good health. Source material: naive CD4+ T cells from blood. The chain couples TRBV5-1 to TRBJ2-1, with a weak D call TRBD2 (5 bases). DNA for the CDR3: TGCGCCAGCAGCTTGGCCTGGGCCCGGTCCGGAGGTGAGCAGTTCTTC. The encoded protein is CASSLAWARSGGEQFF.